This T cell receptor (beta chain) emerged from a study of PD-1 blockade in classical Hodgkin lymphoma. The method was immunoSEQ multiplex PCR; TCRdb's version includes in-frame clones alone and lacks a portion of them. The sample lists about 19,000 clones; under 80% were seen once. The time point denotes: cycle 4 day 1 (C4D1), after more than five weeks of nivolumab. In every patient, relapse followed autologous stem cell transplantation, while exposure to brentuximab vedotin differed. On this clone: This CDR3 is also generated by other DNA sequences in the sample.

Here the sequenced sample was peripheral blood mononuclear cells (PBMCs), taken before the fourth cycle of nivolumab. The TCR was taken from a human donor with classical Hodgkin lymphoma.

CDR3 nucleotides: TGTGCCAGTAGTATTCGGGGCCCGAATTCACCCCTCCACTTT. Its translation: CASSIRGPNSPLHF. The genes are TRBV19 and TRBJ1-6; possible D gene TRBD1, 5 bases. CDR3 length: 14 amino acids. Germline CDR1 is LNHDA and CDR2 is SQIVND (reference sequence). The ends were cut back, 3 bases at V and 7 bases at J, with 10 bases in the middle.